This T cell receptor (beta chain) was sequenced in a study of T cells in Graves' hyperthyroidism and ophthalmopathy. V was clipped by 5 bases and J by 0 bases; unmatched bases: 5. Germline values: CDR1 MNHEY, CDR2 SVGAGI. CDR3 length equals 15 residues. RNA transcripts served as the template for amplifying TCR beta CDR3 regions. A set of HTBI primers served as the primers for a first-round RT-PCR of the TCR CDR3. In TCRdb, the multiplex PCR reads were re-called with MiXCR into one record per CDR3 protein. Among nearly 750,000 distinct CDR3 sequences, approximately 36% were seen once, and the ten largest hold less than 35%. The study enrolled patients aged 18 to 65 with newly diagnosed hyperthyroidism of under 2 months' duration. Together with thyroid ultrasound, orbital computed tomography, serum thyroxine and TRAb, clinical symptoms were used for diagnoses. This clonotype has ten or more counts.

The sequencing sample was made of blood. The TCR originated in a woman in her thirties or forties with Graves' hyperthyroidism. The chain links TRBV6-5 to TRBJ2-5; TRBD1 matches at 8 bases. DNA of the CDR3: TGTGCCAGCAGTAGACGGACAGGGTACCAAGAGACCCAGTACTTC. Its protein product is CASSRRTGYQETQYF.